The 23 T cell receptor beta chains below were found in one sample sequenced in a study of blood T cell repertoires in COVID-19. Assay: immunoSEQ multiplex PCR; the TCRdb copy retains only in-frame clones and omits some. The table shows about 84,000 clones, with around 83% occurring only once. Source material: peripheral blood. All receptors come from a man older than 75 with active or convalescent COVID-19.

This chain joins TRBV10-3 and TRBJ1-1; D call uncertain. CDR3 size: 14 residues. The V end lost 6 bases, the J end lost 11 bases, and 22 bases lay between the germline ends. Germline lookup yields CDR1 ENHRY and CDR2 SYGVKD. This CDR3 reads CAIRPELTGPNAFF. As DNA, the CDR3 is TGTGCCATCAGGCCAGAGTTAACTGGGCCGAATGCTTTCTTT.

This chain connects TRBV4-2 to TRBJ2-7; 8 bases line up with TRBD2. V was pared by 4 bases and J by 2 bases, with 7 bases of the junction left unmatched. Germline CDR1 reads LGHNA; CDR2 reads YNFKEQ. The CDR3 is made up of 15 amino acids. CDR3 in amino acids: CASSLRLASAYEQYF. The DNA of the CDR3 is TGTGCCAGCAGCCTCCGACTAGCGTCCGCCTACGAGCAGTACTTC.

In nucleotides, the CDR3 is TGCGCCAGCAGCCCTCTCGGGGGTCATTTGAACACTGAAGCTTTCTTT. This sequence encodes CASSPLGGHLNTEAFF. This chain joins TRBV5-1 and TRBJ1-1; a weak D match, TRBD1 (5 bases). V dropped 4 bases and J dropped 0 bases, with 16 bases sitting between them. Germline lookup yields CDR1 SGHRS and CDR2 YFSETQ. The CDR3 runs to 16 residues.

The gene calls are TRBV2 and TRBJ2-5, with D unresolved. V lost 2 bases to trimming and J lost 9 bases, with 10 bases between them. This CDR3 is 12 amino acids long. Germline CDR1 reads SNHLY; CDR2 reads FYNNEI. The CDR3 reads CASSERWSAQYF. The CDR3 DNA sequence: TGTGCCAGCAGTGAAAGATGGAGTGCCCAGTACTTC.

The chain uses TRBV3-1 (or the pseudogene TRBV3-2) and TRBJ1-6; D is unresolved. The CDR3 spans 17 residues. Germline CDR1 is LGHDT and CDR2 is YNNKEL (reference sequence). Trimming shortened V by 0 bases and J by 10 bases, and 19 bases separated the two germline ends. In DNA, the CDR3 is TGTGCCAGCAGCCAAGAGGCCAGTGTCTCCGGGAACTCACCCCTCCACTTT. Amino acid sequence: CASSQEASVSGNSPLHF.

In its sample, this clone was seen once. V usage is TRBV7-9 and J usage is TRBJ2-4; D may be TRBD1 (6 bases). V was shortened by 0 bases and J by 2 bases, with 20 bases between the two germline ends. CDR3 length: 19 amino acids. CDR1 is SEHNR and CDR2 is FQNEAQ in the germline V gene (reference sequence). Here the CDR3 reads CASSLARPGTLPTKNIQYF. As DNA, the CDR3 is TGTGCCAGCAGCTTAGCCCGCCCCGGGACATTACCGACCAAAAACATTCAGTACTTC.

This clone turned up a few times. The CDR3 loop reads CASPEDRGLEQYF. Here the CDR3 DNA reads TGTGCCAGCCCGGAGGACAGGGGGCTCGAGCAGTACTTC. J is TRBJ2-7 and V is TRBV21-1; the listed D gene, TRBD1, was not tested against the DNA. TRBV21-1 represents a pseudogene. The CDR3 has 13 amino acids.

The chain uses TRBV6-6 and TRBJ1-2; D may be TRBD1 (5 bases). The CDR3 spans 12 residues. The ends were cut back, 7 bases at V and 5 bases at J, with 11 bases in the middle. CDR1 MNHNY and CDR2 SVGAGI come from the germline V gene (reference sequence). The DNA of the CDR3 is TGTGCCAGCATGGACACCGTATATGGCTACACCTTC. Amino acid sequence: CASMDTVYGYTF.

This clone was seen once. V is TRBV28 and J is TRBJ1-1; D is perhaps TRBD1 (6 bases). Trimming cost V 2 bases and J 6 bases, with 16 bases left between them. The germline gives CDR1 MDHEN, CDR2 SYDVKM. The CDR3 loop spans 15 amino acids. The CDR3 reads CASSLPPAGAAEAFF. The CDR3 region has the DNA TGTGCCAGCAGTTTACCCCCGGCAGGGGCCGCTGAAGCTTTCTTT.

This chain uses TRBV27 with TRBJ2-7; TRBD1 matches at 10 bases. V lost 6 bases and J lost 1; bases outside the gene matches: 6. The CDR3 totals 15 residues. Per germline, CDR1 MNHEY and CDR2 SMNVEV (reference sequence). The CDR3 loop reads CASRLTGGFSYEQYF. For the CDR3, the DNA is TGTGCCAGCAGGCTGACAGGGGGCTTTTCCTACGAGCAGTACTTC.

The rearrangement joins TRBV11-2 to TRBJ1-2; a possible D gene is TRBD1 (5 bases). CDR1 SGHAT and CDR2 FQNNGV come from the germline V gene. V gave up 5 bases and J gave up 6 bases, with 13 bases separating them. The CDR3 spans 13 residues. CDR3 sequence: CASSIPGLDGYTF. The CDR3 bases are TGTGCCAGCAGCATCCCGGGACTGGATGGCTACACCTTC.

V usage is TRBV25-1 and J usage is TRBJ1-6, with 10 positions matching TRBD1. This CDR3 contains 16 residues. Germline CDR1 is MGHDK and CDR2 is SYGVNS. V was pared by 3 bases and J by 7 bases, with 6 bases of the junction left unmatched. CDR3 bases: TGTGCCAGCAGTGATCCTCCGGGACAGGGGAATTCACCCCTCCACTTT. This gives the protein CASSDPPGQGNSPLHF.

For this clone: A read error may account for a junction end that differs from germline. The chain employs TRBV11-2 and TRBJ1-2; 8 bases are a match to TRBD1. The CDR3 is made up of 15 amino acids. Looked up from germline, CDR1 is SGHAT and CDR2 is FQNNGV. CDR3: CASSLDRGADYGYTF. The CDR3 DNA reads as TGTGCCAGCAGCCTAGACAGGGGAGCCGACTATGGCTACACCTTC.

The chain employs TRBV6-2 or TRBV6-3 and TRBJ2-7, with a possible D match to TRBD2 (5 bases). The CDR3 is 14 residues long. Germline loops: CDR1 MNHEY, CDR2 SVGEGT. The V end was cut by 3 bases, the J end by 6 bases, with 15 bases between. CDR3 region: CASSYLSVAGEQYF. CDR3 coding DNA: TGTGCCAGCAGTTATTTGAGCGTTGCGGGCGAGCAGTACTTC.

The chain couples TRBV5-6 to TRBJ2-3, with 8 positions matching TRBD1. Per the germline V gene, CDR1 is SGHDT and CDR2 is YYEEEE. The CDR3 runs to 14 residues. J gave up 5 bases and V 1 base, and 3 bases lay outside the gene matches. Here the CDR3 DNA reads TGTGCCAGCAGCTTGCCAGGGGGCATAGATACGCAGTATTTT. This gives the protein CASSLPGGIDTQYF. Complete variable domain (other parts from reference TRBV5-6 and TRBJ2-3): DAGVTQSPTHLIKTRGQQVTLRCSPKSGHDTVSWYQQALGQGPQFIFQYYEEEERQRGNFPDRFSGHQFPNYSSELNVNALLLGDSALYLCASSLPGGIDTQYFGPGTRLTVL.

Written as DNA, the CDR3 is TGTGCCAGCAGCTTAGCTCCGGGTAGCTACTATGGCTACACCTTC. Encoded protein: CASSLAPGSYYGYTF. This chain links TRBV7-2 with TRBJ1-2; D is uncertain. Germline CDR1 SGHTA, CDR2 FQGNSA. The CDR3 sequence is 15 residues long. The V and J ends lost 0 bases and 3 bases respectively, with 11 bases between them.

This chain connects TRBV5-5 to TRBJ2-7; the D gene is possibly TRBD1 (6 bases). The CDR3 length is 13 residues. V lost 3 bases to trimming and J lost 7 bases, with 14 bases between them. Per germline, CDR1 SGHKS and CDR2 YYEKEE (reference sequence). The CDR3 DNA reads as TGTGCCAGCAGCTGGGGGCGTGGGGAAGAGCAGTACTTC. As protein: CASSWGRGEEQYF.

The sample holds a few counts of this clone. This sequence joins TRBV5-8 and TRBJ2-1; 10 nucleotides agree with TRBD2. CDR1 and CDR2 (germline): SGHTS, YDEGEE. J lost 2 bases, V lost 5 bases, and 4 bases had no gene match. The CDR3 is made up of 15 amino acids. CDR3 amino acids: CASRQGLAAYNEQFF. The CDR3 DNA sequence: TGTGCCAGCAGACAAGGACTAGCGGCCTACAATGAGCAGTTCTTC.

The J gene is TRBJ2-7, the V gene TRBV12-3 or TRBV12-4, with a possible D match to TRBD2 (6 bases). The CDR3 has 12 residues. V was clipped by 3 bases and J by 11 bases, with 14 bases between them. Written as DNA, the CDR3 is TGTGCCAGCAGTTTTCCCGATCGGGAGAAGTACTTC. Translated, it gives CASSFPDREKYF.

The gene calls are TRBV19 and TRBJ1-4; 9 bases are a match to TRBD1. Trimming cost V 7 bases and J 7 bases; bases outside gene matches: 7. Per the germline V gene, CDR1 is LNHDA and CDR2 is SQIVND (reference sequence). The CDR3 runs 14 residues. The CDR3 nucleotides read TGTGCCAGTACCCGACAGGGGGGAGGTGAAAAACTGTTTTTT. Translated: CASTRQGGGEKLFF.

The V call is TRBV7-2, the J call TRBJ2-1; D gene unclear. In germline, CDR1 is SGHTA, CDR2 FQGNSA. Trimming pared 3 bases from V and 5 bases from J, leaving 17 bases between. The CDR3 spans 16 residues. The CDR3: CASSLVRNPPHNEQFF. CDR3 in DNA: TGTGCCAGCAGCTTGGTTAGAAACCCCCCTCACAATGAGCAGTTCTTC.

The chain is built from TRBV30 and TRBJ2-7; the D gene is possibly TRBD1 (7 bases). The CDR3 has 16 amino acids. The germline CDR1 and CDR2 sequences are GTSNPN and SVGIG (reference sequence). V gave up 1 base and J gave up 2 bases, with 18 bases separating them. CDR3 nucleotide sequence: TGTGCCTGGAGTGATGGGGGCAGGGGGGACCCCTACGAGCAGTACTTC. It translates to CAWSDGGRGDPYEQYF.

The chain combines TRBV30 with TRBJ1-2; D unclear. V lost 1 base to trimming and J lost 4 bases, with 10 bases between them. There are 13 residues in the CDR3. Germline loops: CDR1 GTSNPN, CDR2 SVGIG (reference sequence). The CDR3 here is CAWSAGTVYGYTF. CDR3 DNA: TGTGCCTGGAGTGCGGGAACCGTCTATGGCTACACCTTC. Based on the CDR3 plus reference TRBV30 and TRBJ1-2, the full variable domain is SQTIHQWPATLVQPVGSPLSLECTVEGTSNPNLYWYRQAAGRGLQLLFYSVGIGQISSEVPQNLSASRPQDRQFILSSKKLLLSDSGFYLCAWSAGTVYGYTFGSGTRLTVV.